Described below is a single T cell receptor (beta chain) sequence and its context. Researchers ran the PCR with 60 Vbeta and 13 Jbeta primers. The method was immunoSEQ multiplex PCR; TCRdb's version includes in-frame clones alone and lacks a portion of them. Seen here are 60,000 to 85,000 clones, around three quarters observed once, and the top ten hold about 3.5%. The CDR3 sequence is 13 residues long. The germline V gene encodes CDR1 SGHDT and CDR2 YYEEEE. Deletions cut 0 bases from V and 8 bases from J, with 11 bases between. This sample is drawn from a study of cytomegalovirus exposure and HLA in healthy donors.

The receptor was derived from a man aged 35 to 55 in good health and CMV-seronegative. The chain couples TRBV5-6 to TRBJ1-2; D is perhaps TRBD1 (5 bases). What was sequenced was PBMCs. The CDR3 loop is CASSLGRAPGYTF. For the CDR3, the DNA is TGTGCCAGCAGCTTGGGCAGGGCCCCCGGCTACACCTTC.